The 32 T cell receptor beta chains below all came from one sample that was sequenced in a study of CD8 T cells in ankylosing spondylitis. MiXCR was run by TCRdb on the 5' RACE reads, yielding one entry per CDR3 protein. The sample consists of more than 25,000 distinct CDR3 sequences, approximately 14% of them appearing once. The material sequenced was blood. These receptors were collected from a male donor with ankylosing spondylitis or in good health (not recorded which).

This chain links TRBV12-3 or TRBV12-4 with TRBJ2-1, with D possibly being TRBD1 (6 bases). This CDR3 is built from 15 residues. Deletions cut 6 bases from V and 8 bases from J, with 20 bases between. CDR3 DNA sequence: TGTGCCAGCAGCTTTGGGCTAGCAGAGGGGGATGAGCAGTTCTTC. Translated, it gives CASSFGLAEGDEQFF.

This clonotype was found a few times. The chain links TRBV5-1 to TRBJ2-7, with TRBD2 matching over 7 bases. CDR1 SGHRS and CDR2 YFSETQ come from the germline V gene. This CDR3 has 14 residues. The V and J ends lost 2 bases and 1 base, in that order; junction bases with no gene match: 3. The CDR3 spells CASSFTSDSYEQYF. The CDR3 DNA reads TGCGCCAGCAGCTTCACTAGCGATTCCTACGAGCAGTACTTC.

This chain uses TRBV7-3 with TRBJ2-2, with D possibly TRBD2 on 5 matching bases. Germline CDR1 SGHTA, CDR2 FQGTGA. The CDR3 loop spans 15 amino acids. Trimming took 0 bases from V and 6 from J, leaving 11 bases between them. CDR3 nucleotides: TGTGCCAGCAGCTTAACCCGGGGTTCGGCCGGGGAGCTGTTTTTT. Residues: CASSLTRGSAGELFF.

This clonotype was seen many times. This chain connects TRBV7-2 to TRBJ2-7, with TRBD1 identical over 7 bases. Germline CDR1 is SGHTA and CDR2 is FQGNSA. This CDR3 has 15 residues. J gave up 0 bases and V 5 bases, and 7 bases lay outside the gene matches. CDR3 coding DNA: TGTGCCAGCAGCGAAAGGGGACAGAGCTCCTACGAGCAGTACTTC. Its protein is CASSERGQSSYEQYF.

The chain uses TRBV29-1 and TRBJ1-1, with D possibly matching TRBD1 (6 bases). V was pared by 5 bases and J by 1 base, with 14 bases between. The CDR3 spans 14 residues. In germline, CDR1 is SQVTM, CDR2 ANQGSEA. The CDR3 here is CSVRRTAENTEAFF. The CDR3 DNA sequence: TGCAGCGTTAGGAGGACAGCGGAGAACACTGAAGCTTTCTTT.

This clonotype was observed a few times. V and J are TRBV29-1 and TRBJ2-5, with a weak D call TRBD2 (7 bases). With 7 bases removed from V and 7 bases from J, the gap between germline ends came to 16 bases. There are 12 residues in the CDR3. Germline CDR1 SQVTM, CDR2 ANQGSEA. CDR3 protein: CSEKTGGGTQYF. In DNA form, the CDR3 reads TGCAGCGAGAAGACAGGCGGGGGGACCCAGTACTTC.

Only a few counts were recorded for this clonotype. The CDR3 DNA is TGTGCCAGCACACAAGGGACAGGGAGAAATCAGCCCCAGCATTTT. This sequence encodes CASTQGTGRNQPQHF. The J gene is TRBJ1-5, the V gene TRBV12-3 or TRBV12-4; 9 nucleotides match TRBD1. This CDR3 comprises 15 residues. Germline trimming cut 7 bases from V and 4 bases from J; bases unmatched to any gene: 8.

As DNA, the CDR3 is TGTGCCAGCAGCCTGGACCTTCCAGCGGGGGTATCTGAGCAGTTCTTC. This sequence encodes CASSLDLPAGVSEQFF. The chain couples TRBV14 to TRBJ2-1; 8 bases line up with TRBD2. The germline gives CDR1 SGHDN, CDR2 FVKESK. This CDR3 region has 16 residues. The trim removed 4 bases at V and 9 bases at J, leaving 14 bases unmatched.

This clonotype was found a few times. This sequence joins TRBV27 and TRBJ2-7; 7 positions agree with TRBD2. After removal of 3 bases from V and 4 bases from J, the junction contained 3 bases not matched to a gene. The CDR3 contains 13 residues. Germline CDR1 MNHEY, CDR2 SMNVEV (reference sequence). The CDR3 DNA sequence: TGTGCCAGCAGTTTTGTTAGCGGGTACGAGCAGTACTTC. Protein sequence: CASSFVSGYEQYF.

The chain links TRBV27 to TRBJ2-7; either TRBD1 or TRBD2 may fit D (5 bases each). This CDR3 region has 13 residues. CDR1 and CDR2 from the germline V gene are MNHEY and SMNVEV (reference sequence). Between the trimmed V and J ends, which lost 9 bases and 6 bases, there was a span of 18 bases. Here the CDR3 reads CASSRTNLAEQYV. CDR3 nucleotide sequence: TGTGCCAGTTCGAGGACAAATCTAGCCGAGCAGTACGTC.

This clonotype was counted only a few times. The V call is TRBV6-5, the J call TRBJ2-1, with D uncertain. The CDR3 runs 14 residues. Per germline, CDR1 MNHEY and CDR2 SVGAGI. Trimming shortened V by 0 bases and J by 5 bases, and 8 bases separated the two germline ends. The DNA for the CDR3 is TGTGCCAGCAGTTACTCGATGGACCACAATGAGCAGTTCTTC. Encoded protein: CASSYSMDHNEQFF.

CDR3 bases: TGCAGTGTGGAGAGCGGGGGGGCCCCAGATACGCAGTATTTT. As protein: CSVESGGAPDTQYF. This chain links TRBV20-1 with TRBJ2-3; 10 nucleotides agree with TRBD2. This CDR3 region has 14 residues. Per germline, CDR1 DFQATT and CDR2 SNEGSKA (reference sequence). V shed 7 bases and J 4 bases; nucleotides not matched to a gene: 8.

This clonotype is a singleton in its sample. The V call is TRBV30, the J call TRBJ1-4; D possibly corresponds to TRBD1 (5 bases). V gave up 5 bases and J gave up 5 bases, with 9 bases separating them. The germline gives CDR1 GTSNPN, CDR2 SVGIG (reference sequence). CDR3 length equals 12 residues. CDR3: CAWGAGNEKLFF. The CDR3 coding sequence is TGTGCCTGGGGTGCAGGGAATGAAAAACTGTTTTTT. Looking up the rest from reference TRBV30 and TRBJ1-4 gives the full variable domain: SQTIHQWPATLVQPVGSPLSLECTVEGTSNPNLYWYRQAAGRGLQLLFYSVGIGQISSEVPQNLSASRPQDRQFILSSKKLLLSDSGFYLCAWGAGNEKLFFGSGTQLSVL.

CDR3 bases: TGTGCCAGCAGCTTAACTAGCGAGTACACCGGGGAGCTGTTTTTT. Residues: CASSLTSEYTGELFF. The chain combines TRBV7-3 with TRBJ2-2; tentative D call: TRBD2 (5 bases). CDR3 length: 15 amino acids. V shed 0 bases and J shed 3 bases, with 8 bases lying between them. The germline CDR1 and CDR2 sequences are SGHTA and FQGTGA.

This clonotype has only a few counts. A much larger clone differs from this one at a single base, so this may be a read error. The chain has TRBV29-1 and TRBJ2-1; the D is unclear. The ends were cut back, 7 bases at V and 6 bases at J, with 16 bases in the middle. Germline V gene sequence: CDR1 SQVTM, CDR2 ANQGSEA. The CDR3 totals 13 residues. CDR3 coding DNA: TGCAGCGCCCCATCAAGTTATGTCAATGAGCAGTTCTTC. This encodes CSAPSSYVNEQFF.

V usage is TRBV20-1 and J usage is TRBJ2-7, with D maybe TRBD2 (6 bases). This CDR3 is 12 amino acids long. Germline V gene data show CDR1 as DFQATT and CDR2 as SNEGSKA (reference sequence). The ends were cut back, 6 bases at V and 2 bases at J, with 11 bases in the middle. CDR3: CSARDLPYEQYF. CDR3 sequence (DNA): TGCAGTGCGAGGGACTTACCCTACGAGCAGTACTTC.

This clonotype has just a few counts. The V call is TRBV9, the J call TRBJ2-1; 10 positions agree with TRBD2. Germline V gene sequence: CDR1 SGDLS, CDR2 YYNGEE. The CDR3 contains 15 residues. V trimming: 3 bases; J trimming: 5 bases; junction bases outside the gene matches: 5. CDR3 amino acids: CASSALAGLNNEQFF. The CDR3 coding sequence is TGTGCCAGCAGCGCACTAGCGGGATTGAACAATGAGCAGTTCTTC.

In this sample, this clonotype turned up a few times. The V call is TRBV6-6, the J call TRBJ2-7; the D gene is possibly TRBD1 (6 bases). The CDR3 length is 14 residues. The ends were cut back, 4 bases at V and 6 bases at J, with 16 bases in the middle. CDR1 and CDR2 (germline): MNHNY, SVGAGI (reference sequence). The CDR3 loop reads CASSLNRASGEQYF. In nucleotides, the CDR3 is TGTGCCAGCAGTTTAAACAGGGCAAGCGGCGAGCAGTACTTC.

This clonotype was observed a few times. The chain joins TRBV12-3 or TRBV12-4 to TRBJ2-7; TRBD2 is a possible D gene (5 bases). The V gene lost 5 bases and the J gene lost 5 bases, with 25 bases spanning the gap. There are 17 residues in the CDR3. This CDR3 is CASSLSPGLGSGDEQYF. DNA of the CDR3: TGTGCCAGCAGTCTCTCCCCTGGACTGGGGAGCGGAGACGAGCAGTACTTC.

The chain recombines TRBV6-1 with TRBJ2-7, with 12 bases identical to TRBD1. The CDR3 has 15 amino acids. Germline V gene data show CDR1 as MNHNS and CDR2 as SASEGT. V shed 2 bases and J 6 bases; nucleotides not matched to a gene: 5. The CDR3 bases are TGTGCCAGCAGTGAAACCCGGGACAGGGGGCGCGAGCAGTACTTC. This translates into CASSETRDRGREQYF.

The V call is TRBV10-2, the J call TRBJ2-1; a possible D gene is TRBD2 (5 bases). Trimming removed 2 bases from V and 12 bases from J, with 8 bases in between. Germline V CDR1 and CDR2: WSHSY, SAAADI. This CDR3 contains 11 residues. The CDR3 reads CASSETRWQFF. CDR3 nucleotide sequence: TGCGCCAGCAGTGAGACTAGATGGCAGTTCTTC.

The chain carries TRBV12-3 or TRBV12-4 and TRBJ2-1; D tentatively fits TRBD1 or TRBD2 (6 bases each). The CDR3 has 13 amino acids. The V end was cut by 5 bases, the J end by 9 bases, with 14 bases between. CDR3 in DNA: TGTGCCAGCAGTCAAACGAAGGGGGGTGAGCAGTTCTTC. Translating gives CASSQTKGGEQFF.

This clonotype appeared a few times. The chain uses TRBV4-2 and TRBJ2-2, with 11 bases matching TRBD2. The V and J ends lost 4 bases and 3 bases, in that order; junction bases with no gene match: 1. From germline, CDR1 is LGHNA and CDR2 YNFKEQ. The CDR3 has 15 residues. For the CDR3, the DNA is TGTGCCAGCAGCCGGGGACTAGCGGACACCGGGGAGCTGTTTTTT. Translation: CASSRGLADTGELFF.

The chain joins TRBV6-5 to TRBJ2-5; D could derive from TRBD1 or TRBD2 (5 bases each). Germline V gene lookup returns CDR1 MNHEY and CDR2 SVGAGI. Trimming shortened V by 6 bases and J by 3 bases, and 5 bases separated the two germline ends. CDR3 length: 11 amino acids. The CDR3 nucleotides read TGTGCCAGCAGGGGGGAAGAGACCCAGTACTTC. It specifies CASRGEETQYF.

This clonotype was observed at least ten times. CDR3: CSVSVPGQNTEAFF. The CDR3 DNA reads as TGCAGCGTTTCGGTCCCAGGTCAAAACACTGAAGCTTTCTTT. The J gene is TRBJ1-1, the V gene TRBV29-1; D gene uncertain. V lost 5 bases, J lost 2 bases, and 15 bases lay in between. This CDR3 is 14 amino acids long. Germline V gene lookup returns CDR1 SQVTM and CDR2 ANQGSEA.

The chain links TRBV20-1 to TRBJ1-1; D gene ambiguous. V lost 5 bases to trimming and J lost 0 bases, with 19 bases between them. Germline CDR1 is DFQATT and CDR2 is SNEGSKA (reference sequence). The CDR3 has 16 amino acids. The CDR3 sequence: CSAFHRGRPLNTEAFF. CDR3 sequence (DNA): TGCAGTGCTTTTCACAGAGGTAGACCCCTGAACACTGAAGCTTTCTTT.

This clonotype has more than one count but fewer than ten. The V call is TRBV15, the J call TRBJ1-1; D ambiguous. Trimming took off 1 base at V and 5 bases at J, with 11 bases between the two ends. CDR1 LNHNV and CDR2 YYDKDF come from the germline V gene (reference sequence). This CDR3 is 14 amino acids long. For the CDR3, the DNA is TGTGCCACCAGCAGAGTGCGGGGAGGGACTGAAGCTTTCTTT. Translation gives CATSRVRGGTEAFF.

The chain combines TRBV15 with TRBJ2-5; possibly TRBD2 for D (6 bases). The CDR3 length is 16 residues. The V end lost 9 bases, the J end lost 4 bases, and 24 bases lay between the germline ends. Germline values: CDR1 LNHNV, CDR2 YYDKDF (reference sequence). The CDR3 sequence: CATGGKGTRRAETQYF. CDR3 DNA sequence: TGTGCCACTGGAGGGAAGGGCACACGAAGAGCAGAGACCCAGTACTTC.

There are a few counts of this clonotype. The genes are TRBV6-1 and TRBJ2-3; 11 nucleotides agree with TRBD2. The ends lost 6 bases at V and 5 bases at J; junction bases unmatched: 7. CDR3 size: 15 residues. Germline CDR1 is MNHNS and CDR2 is SASEGT. The CDR3 spells CASSQGLAGGDTQYF. The DNA of the CDR3 is TGTGCCAGCAGCCAAGGGCTAGCGGGAGGAGATACGCAGTATTTT.

V and J are TRBV9 and TRBJ2-5; D is unresolved. This CDR3 spans 13 amino acids. The germline CDR1 and CDR2 sequences are SGDLS and YYNGEE. The V end was cut by 2 bases, the J end by 1 base, with 6 bases between. Here the CDR3 DNA reads TGTGCCAGCAGCGTGCTGGCCCAAGAGACCCAGTACTTC. Protein: CASSVLAQETQYF.

The chain employs TRBV12-3 or TRBV12-4 and TRBJ2-3, with 8 bases matching TRBD2. The CDR3 consists of 16 residues. The junction had 9 bases not matched to a gene; V was cut back by 2 bases and J by 5 bases. The CDR3 coding sequence is TGTGCCAGCAGTTTATTTCGGGAGGGCCGTGAAGATACGCAGTATTTT. Protein product: CASSLFREGREDTQYF.

V usage is TRBV12-3 or TRBV12-4 and J usage is TRBJ2-3, with 12 bases fitting TRBD2. CDR3 size: 15 residues. The ends lost 6 bases at V and 4 bases at J; junction bases unmatched: 5. The CDR3 here is CASSSLAGGADTQYF. CDR3 DNA: TGTGCCAGCAGCTCTCTAGCGGGGGGGGCAGATACGCAGTATTTT.